This T cell receptor (beta chain) was sequenced during a study of shared T cell receptors in the human thymus. The V gene lost 5 bases and the J gene lost 2 bases, with 13 bases spanning the gap. The CDR3 runs to 14 residues. Per germline, CDR1 LNHNV and CDR2 YYDKDF (reference sequence). Method: immunoSEQ multiplex PCR; TCRdb's copy keeps in-frame clones and lacks some. The profile shows hundreds of thousands of clones, approximately 78% of them singletons. The sample was also linked to a second study, of human thymus T cells. That report notes: Those donating were healthy Finnish infants in corrective surgery for congenital heart defects. Thymic material originated from resections removed in the course of corrective heart surgery. Thymic and blood repertoires appeared to display a bias in their usage of V and J genes. What related research reported was that thymic repertoires overlapped highly among unrelated individuals.

V is TRBV15 and J is TRBJ2-7; TRBD1 might be the D (5 bases). The sample was thymocytes. This clonotype originated in a boy under two years old with a congenital heart defect. CDR3 bases: TGTGCCACCAGCTCCAGGGAAGGAGCCTACGAGCAGTACTTC. Protein: CATSSREGAYEQYF.